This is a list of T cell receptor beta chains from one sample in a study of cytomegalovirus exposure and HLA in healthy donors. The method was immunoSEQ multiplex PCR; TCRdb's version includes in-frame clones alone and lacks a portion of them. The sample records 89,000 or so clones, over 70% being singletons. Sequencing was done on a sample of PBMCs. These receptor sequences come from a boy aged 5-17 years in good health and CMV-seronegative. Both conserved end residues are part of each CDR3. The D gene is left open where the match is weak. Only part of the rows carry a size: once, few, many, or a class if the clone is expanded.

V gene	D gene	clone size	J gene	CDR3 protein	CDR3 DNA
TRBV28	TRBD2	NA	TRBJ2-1	CASRGTSGGYEQFF	TGTGCCAGCAGGGGGACTAGCGGTGGCTATGAGCAGTTCTTC
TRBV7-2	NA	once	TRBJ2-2	CASSLQAGYTGELFF	TGTGCCAGCAGCTTACAGGCTGGGTACACCGGGGAGCTGTTTTTT
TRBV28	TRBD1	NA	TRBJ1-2	CASSLPGGGYTF	TGTGCCAGCAGTTTGCCAGGGGGGGGCTACACCTTC
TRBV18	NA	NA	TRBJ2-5	CASSPAGAWETQYF	TGTGCCAGCTCACCAGCGGGGGCCTGGGAGACCCAGTACTTC
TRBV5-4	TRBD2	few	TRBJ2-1	CASSLQQRGAIEPFF	TGTGCCAGCAGCTTGCAGCAGCGGGGGGCCATAGAACCGTTCTTC
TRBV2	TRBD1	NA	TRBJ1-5	CASSSGGFRNQPQHF	TGTGCCAGCAGTTCAGGGGGCTTTAGAAATCAGCCCCAGCATTTT
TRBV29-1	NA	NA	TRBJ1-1	CSVEDYEGGSAEAFF	TGCAGCGTTGAAGATTATGAGGGGGGGTCCGCTGAAGCTTTCTTT
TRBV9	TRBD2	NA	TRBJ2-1	CASSVGAGGLSGEQFF	TGTGCCAGCAGCGTTGGAGCGGGGGGCCTGTCTGGAGAGCAGTTCTTC
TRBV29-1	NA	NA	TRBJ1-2	CSVPEAGDYGYTF	TGCAGCGTTCCAGAAGCGGGGGACTATGGCTACACCTTC
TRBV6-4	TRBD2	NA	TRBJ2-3	CASSETSGGAADTQYF	TGTGCCAGCAGTGAAACTAGCGGGGGGGCCGCAGATACGCAGTATTTT
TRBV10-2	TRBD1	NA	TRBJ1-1	CASSIYRGQDTEAFF	TGCGCCAGCAGTATCTATCGAGGACAGGACACTGAAGCTTTCTTT
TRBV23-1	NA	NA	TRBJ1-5	CASSQPRGPQHF	TGCGCCAGCAGTCAACCCAGAGGGCCCCAGCATTTT
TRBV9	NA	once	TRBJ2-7	CASSPHTGYEQYF	TGTGCCAGCAGCCCCCACACGGGCTACGAGCAGTACTTC